What follows are 6 T cell receptor beta chains derived from one specimen sequenced in a study of Ad26.COV2.S vaccination and SARS-CoV-2 variants. The sample's treatment: roughly 20 received Ad26.COV2.S at low or high dose, single or two shots; several received placebo; per-sample allocation not given. Following the first vaccine or placebo injection, samples were taken on day 63. TCRdb's table, derived via immunoSEQ multiplex PCR, lists solely in-frame clones and lacks some. The sample consists of about 320,000 clones, approximately 86% of them appearing once. The sequences come from peripheral blood, collected in a trial of Ad26.COV2.S vaccine versus placebo. These receptors were obtained from a person aged 18-65 years who received the Ad26.COV2.S COVID-19 vaccine or a placebo.

This chain joins TRBV30 and TRBJ1-4; 10 nucleotides line up with TRBD1. CDR1 and CDR2 from the germline V gene are GTSNPN and SVGIG (reference sequence). The CDR3 is made up of 14 amino acids. Unmatched junction bases numbered 5, after V lost 5 bases and J lost 5 bases. The DNA of the CDR3 is TGTGCCTGGGACGCGGGACAGGGGAATGAAAAACTGTTTTTT. Protein sequence: CAWDAGQGNEKLFF.

The chain employs TRBV10-3 and TRBJ2-1; 7 nucleotides line up with TRBD2. CDR1 and CDR2 from the germline V gene are ENHRY and SYGVKD. CDR3 length: 12 amino acids. V was pared by 5 bases and J by 9 bases, with 4 bases of the junction left unmatched. In DNA form, the CDR3 reads TGTGCCATCAGTACTAGCGCCGGTGAGCAGTTCTTC. Residues: CAISTSAGEQFF.

The V gene is TRBV19, the J gene TRBJ2-1; D may match TRBD1 or TRBD2 (5 bases each). The CDR3 is 16 residues long. Germline V lookup: CDR1 LNHDA, CDR2 SQIVND (reference sequence). Trimming stripped 5 bases from V and 2 bases from J, with 16 bases between. CDR3 loop: CASSRGPLPPYNEQFF. CDR3 DNA sequence: TGTGCCAGTAGTCGGGGCCCTCTCCCCCCCTACAATGAGCAGTTCTTC.

The chain recombines TRBV14 with TRBJ2-3; D remains ambiguous. The germline V and J ends were trimmed by 9 bases and 0 bases, with 13 bases remaining between them. This CDR3 spans 14 amino acids. Germline V lookup: CDR1 SGHDN, CDR2 FVKESK. CDR3 coding DNA: TGTGCCAGTAAGGACCTCCGGAGCACAGATACGCAGTATTTT. It encodes CASKDLRSTDTQYF.

The chain carries TRBV2 and TRBJ2-7; D not certain. Per the germline V gene, CDR1 is SNHLY and CDR2 is FYNNEI. The ends were cut back, 7 bases at V and 3 bases at J, with 7 bases in the middle. The CDR3 runs 11 residues. CDR3 amino acids: CASNPLYEQYF. The CDR3 DNA is TGTGCCAGCAACCCACTCTACGAGCAGTACTTC.

The chain uses TRBV28 and TRBJ1-2; 7 nucleotides agree with TRBD1. In germline, CDR1 is MDHEN, CDR2 SYDVKM. The ends lost 5 bases at V and 4 bases at J; junction bases unmatched: 13. The CDR3 consists of 16 residues. CDR3 nucleotide sequence: TGTGCCAGCAGTGTAGCCCCCGGGACAGACATCTATGGCTACACCTTC. Encoded protein: CASSVAPGTDIYGYTF.